The rows below give T cell receptor beta chains drawn from one sample of a study of T cells in Graves' hyperthyroidism and ophthalmopathy. Via MiXCR, TCRdb re-called the multiplex PCR reads, giving one row per CDR3 protein. Here the sample spans more than 550,000 distinct CDR3 sequences, just under 45% being singletons. Sequencing was done on a sample of peripheral blood or thyroid tissue (not recorded which). The receptors originated from an adult man with Graves' disease, either hyperthyroidism or ophthalmopathy (not recorded which). Both conserved end residues are part of each CDR3. Each record gives: V gene, D gene, clone size, CDR3 protein. The D gene is left open where the match is weak. Clone sizes are given selectively: once, few, many, or a class where the clone is expanded.

v_gene: TRBV7-9
d_gene: TRBD1
abundance: -
CDR3aa: CASSSTGGTSNTEAFF

v_gene: TRBV7-6
d_gene: TRBD1
abundance: -
CDR3aa: CASSSGTGNTGELFF

v_gene: TRBV7-9
d_gene: -
abundance: many
CDR3aa: CASRLTGGGTEAFF

v_gene: TRBV15
d_gene: TRBD1
abundance: -
CDR3aa: CATSLTGAGPYF

v_gene: TRBV7-9
d_gene: -
abundance: -
CDR3aa: CASRPWTPEQYF

v_gene: TRBV7-8
d_gene: TRBD1
abundance: few
CDR3aa: CASSFWDRGRTEAFF

v_gene: TRBV29-1
d_gene: TRBD1
abundance: -
CDR3aa: CSVRDRGRIEAFF

v_gene: TRBV15
d_gene: -
abundance: many
CDR3aa: CATSNHRNQPQHF

v_gene: TRBV10-3
d_gene: TRBD2
abundance: few
CDR3aa: CASRTSGGKETQYF

v_gene: TRBV29-1
d_gene: -
abundance: -
CDR3aa: CSVATYFEAFF

v_gene: TRBV9
d_gene: -
abundance: -
CDR3aa: CASTREQGMARGYTF

v_gene: TRBV20-1
d_gene: TRBD2
abundance: few
CDR3aa: CSARDSRLAGKETQYF

v_gene: TRBV10-3
d_gene: TRBD1
abundance: -
CDR3aa: CAISGQGPGGYTF

v_gene: TRBV7-9
d_gene: TRBD2
abundance: -
CDR3aa: CASSQDRPLAASYEQYF

v_gene: TRBV2
d_gene: -
abundance: -
CDR3aa: CASSRPARGVYGYTF

v_gene: TRBV5-5
d_gene: -
abundance: few
CDR3aa: CASSLGGLRWETQYF

v_gene: TRBV20-1
d_gene: TRBD1
abundance: few
CDR3aa: CSASQTGEKLFF

v_gene: TRBV5-1
d_gene: -
abundance: -
CDR3aa: CASSRAGEQETQYF

v_gene: TRBV5-1
d_gene: TRBD1
abundance: -
CDR3aa: CASSSIQGADTEAFF

v_gene: TRBV24-1
d_gene: TRBD1
abundance: -
CDR3aa: CASSSRTGLNNQPQHF

v_gene: TRBV7-9
d_gene: TRBD2
abundance: -
CDR3aa: CASSLSGLAGGPYEQYF

v_gene: TRBV6-1
d_gene: TRBD1
abundance: -
CDR3aa: CASSRTGPTYEQYF

v_gene: TRBV7-2
d_gene: TRBD1
abundance: -
CDR3aa: CTSIRTGGNNSPLHF

v_gene: TRBV12-3/TRBV12-4
d_gene: TRBD1
abundance: -
CDR3aa: CASTEQGSEKLFF

v_gene: TRBV10-1
d_gene: -
abundance: -
CDR3aa: CASSPTGIDQPQHF

v_gene: TRBV6-4
d_gene: TRBD1
abundance: -
CDR3aa: CASRQGWTGELFF

v_gene: TRBV10-3
d_gene: -
abundance: few
CDR3aa: CAISEYQETQYF

v_gene: TRBV29-1
d_gene: -
abundance: few
CDR3aa: CSVGDLYREKLFF

v_gene: TRBV29-1
d_gene: -
abundance: many
CDR3aa: CSALDSSQETQYF

v_gene: TRBV19
d_gene: -
abundance: -
CDR3aa: CASSQAPPGANVLTF

v_gene: TRBV20-1
d_gene: -
abundance: -
CDR3aa: CSASSRRRAQHF

v_gene: TRBV5-4
d_gene: TRBD1
abundance: -
CDR3aa: CASSLVTGGAEGYTF

v_gene: TRBV7-2
d_gene: TRBD2
abundance: -
CDR3aa: CASRRLAATYEQYF

v_gene: TRBV7-9
d_gene: -
abundance: many
CDR3aa: CASTKGWDLNYGYTF

v_gene: TRBV5-1
d_gene: -
abundance: -
CDR3aa: CASSVGSLGYTIYF

v_gene: TRBV7-9
d_gene: TRBD2
abundance: -
CDR3aa: CASSLVGRDGEQYF